One sample yielded the 24 T cell receptor beta chains listed below, sequenced in a study of blood T cell repertoires in COVID-19. Repertoires were generated with immunoSEQ multiplex PCR, while TCRdb's copy carries only in-frame clones and drops some. The sample yields under 250,000 clones, over 65% seen once. The sequencing input was peripheral blood. The origin of the receptors is a woman in her 70s with active or convalescent COVID-19.

The chain combines TRBV5-6 with TRBJ1-2; the D is unclear. This CDR3 contains 13 residues. V was pared by 2 bases and J by 0 bases, with 5 bases between. From germline, CDR1 is SGHDT and CDR2 YYEEEE. The CDR3 loop reads CASSFASNYGYTF. The CDR3 nucleotides are TGTGCCAGCAGCTTTGCGTCTAACTATGGCTACACCTTC.

The chain employs TRBV18 and TRBJ1-5; a possible D gene is TRBD1 (5 bases). Between the trimmed V and J ends, which lost 3 bases and 7 bases, there was a span of 16 bases. Germline CDR1 is KGHSH and CDR2 is LQKENI. This CDR3 has 15 amino acids. The CDR3 loop reads CASSPTAGMAQPQHF. CDR3 DNA sequence: TGTGCCAGCTCACCTACCGCAGGGATGGCCCAGCCCCAGCATTTT. The variable domain in full, with the rest retrieved from reference TRBV18 and TRBJ1-5, is NAGVMQNPRHLVRRRGQEARLRCSPMKGHSHVYWYRQLPEEGLKFMVYLQKENIIDESGMPKERFSAEFPKEGPSILRIQQVVRGDSAAYFCASSPTAGMAQPQHFGDGTRLSIL.

The chain carries TRBV7-8 and TRBJ1-1; unclear D gene. With 6 bases removed from V and 6 bases from J, the gap between germline ends came to 17 bases. Germline V gives CDR1 SGHVS, CDR2 FQNEAQ. The CDR3 length is 14 residues. CDR3 protein: CASSYTRVVAEAFF. The DNA for the CDR3 is TGTGCCAGCAGTTATACTCGGGTCGTAGCTGAAGCTTTCTTT.

The chain is built from TRBV20-1 and TRBJ1-5; D perhaps matches TRBD1 (6 bases). The CDR3 runs 14 residues. Trimming took off 3 bases at V and 6 bases at J, with 15 bases between the two ends. Germline assignment: CDR1 DFQATT and CDR2 SNEGSKA (reference sequence). CDR3 in DNA: TGCAGTGCTAGTCGGGACACCACGGGTCAGCCCCAGCATTTT. Amino acids: CSASRDTTGQPQHF.

The chain is built from TRBV6-2 or TRBV6-3 and TRBJ2-1, with 15 positions matching TRBD2. CDR3 length: 21 residues. V lost 2 bases and J lost 8; bases outside the gene matches: 19. Germline V gene lookup returns CDR1 MNHEY and CDR2 SVGEGT. The CDR3 is CASSYPGLLGLAGGFSDEQFF. The CDR3 DNA sequence: TGTGCCAGCAGTTACCCGGGACTGCTCGGACTAGCGGGGGGGTTTTCGGATGAGCAGTTCTTC.

The chain joins TRBV7-8 to TRBJ2-5; 9 bases are shared with TRBD1. V lost 0 bases to trimming and J lost 0 bases; unmatched junction nucleotides: 5. This CDR3 has 17 residues. CDR1 is SGHVS, CDR2 FQNEAQ, per germline. CDR3 region: CASSLAGTGRYQETQYF. The DNA for the CDR3 is TGTGCCAGCAGCTTAGCGGGGACAGGGCGCTACCAAGAGACCCAGTACTTC.

V gene TRBV5-8 combines with J gene TRBJ2-7; 8 bases are shared with TRBD1. Germline V gene data show CDR1 as SGHTS and CDR2 as YDEGEE. This CDR3 region has 14 residues. V lost 0 bases to trimming and J lost 5 bases; unmatched junction nucleotides: 4. The CDR3 region has the DNA TGTGCCAGCAGCTTGGGCCAGGGGGCCGACGAGCAGTACTTC. Translating it yields CASSLGQGADEQYF.

The chain links TRBV28 to TRBJ1-2; D gene unclear. V dropped 10 bases and J dropped 5 bases, with 17 bases sitting between them. CDR1 and CDR2 (germline): MDHEN, SYDVKM. CDR3 length: 13 amino acids. This CDR3 is CATRPGGFYGYTF. The CDR3 DNA sequence: TGTGCCACCCGACCGGGAGGTTTTTATGGCTACACCTTC.

The rearrangement links TRBV7-2 to TRBJ1-2; D unclear. Germline assignment: CDR1 SGHTA and CDR2 FQGNSA. V shed 2 bases and J shed 7 bases, with 11 bases lying between them. The CDR3 sequence is 13 residues long. This CDR3 is CASSLLPVSGYTF. Written as DNA, the CDR3 is TGTGCCAGCAGCTTATTACCCGTGAGTGGCTACACCTTC.

V is TRBV7-9 and J is TRBJ1-1; 7 positions match TRBD1. Germline V gene data show CDR1 as SEHNR and CDR2 as FQNEAQ (reference sequence). The CDR3 spans 15 residues. Trimming removed 2 bases from V and 3 bases from J; junction bases left unmatched: 6. CDR3 sequence: CASSLPDRRDTEAFF. The CDR3 coding sequence is TGTGCCAGCAGCTTACCGGACAGGCGGGACACTGAAGCTTTCTTT.

To note about this clone: Other DNA sequences in the sample encode the same CDR3. The CDR3: CASSYSAGAGNTIYF. CDR3 sequence (DNA): TGTGCCAGCAGTTACTCGGCGGGGGCTGGAAACACCATATATTTT. J is TRBJ1-3 and V is TRBV6-5, with D possibly TRBD1 on 5 matching bases. The CDR3 is made up of 15 amino acids. Looked up from germline, CDR1 is MNHEY and CDR2 is SVGAGI. V was cut by 0 bases and J by 2 bases, with 8 bases left in between.

The chain couples TRBV3-1 (or the pseudogene TRBV3-2) to TRBJ2-3; possible D gene TRBD2, 5 bases. From germline, CDR1 is LGHDT and CDR2 YNNKEL (reference sequence). V lost 1 base, J lost 6 bases, and 8 bases lay in between. CDR3 size: 13 residues. CDR3 protein: CASSQGERDTQYF. CDR3 in DNA: TGTGCCAGCAGCCAAGGGGAGAGGGATACGCAGTATTTT.

V usage is TRBV19 and J usage is TRBJ1-2; TRBD1 agrees at 8 bases. Trimming removed 6 bases from V and 4 bases from J; junction bases left unmatched: 10. There are 15 residues in the CDR3. Germline V gives CDR1 LNHDA, CDR2 SQIVND (reference sequence). The CDR3 coding sequence is TGTGCCAGTAGCCCATCAGGGGGCGAGCCCTATGGCTACACCTTC. It yields the protein CASSPSGGEPYGYTF.

The V gene is TRBV10-1, the J gene TRBJ2-1, with TRBD2 matching 9 bases. The trim removed 0 bases at V and 4 bases at J, leaving 10 bases unmatched. Germline CDR1 reads WNHNN; CDR2 reads SYGVQD (reference sequence). The length of the CDR3 is 18 residues. The CDR3 DNA reads TGCGCCAGCAGTGAGTCGGCTAGCGGGGAGGGCAGATACAATGAGCAGTTCTTC. Its protein is CASSESASGEGRYNEQFF.

This chain uses TRBV5-1 with TRBJ2-5; TRBD1 agrees at 11 bases. This CDR3 spans 15 amino acids. The V gene end was trimmed by 2 bases and the J gene end by 5 bases; junction bases not matched to a gene: 5. The germline gives CDR1 SGHRS, CDR2 YFSETQ. The CDR3 coding sequence is TGCGCCAGCAGCTTCCAGGACAGGGGGCAGGAGACCCAGTACTTC. This codes for CASSFQDRGQETQYF.

The chain couples TRBV4-1 to TRBJ2-2; 8 nucleotides match TRBD2. V gave up 4 bases and J gave up 3 bases; unmatched junction bases: 4. This CDR3 spans 15 amino acids. Looked up from germline, CDR1 is MGHRA and CDR2 is YSYEKL. CDR3 protein: CASSPGGEYTGELFF. The CDR3 nucleotides read TGCGCCAGCAGCCCCGGGGGGGAGTACACCGGGGAGCTGTTTTTT.

This clone was detected a few times. The chain is built from TRBV14 and TRBJ2-2; unclear D gene. The CDR3 is 13 amino acids. The germline CDR1 and CDR2 sequences are SGHDN and FVKESK. Trimming removed 3 bases at V and 0 bases at J, with 2 bases between. The CDR3 sequence: CASSHTNTGELFF. Here the CDR3 DNA reads TGTGCCAGCAGCCATACGAACACCGGGGAGCTGTTTTTT. Full variable domain (rest looked up from reference TRBV14 and TRBJ2-2): EAGVTQFPSHSVIEKGQTVTLRCDPISGHDNLYWYRRVMGKEIKFLLHFVKESKQDESGMPNNRFLAERTGGTYSTLKVQPAELEDSGVYFCASSHTNTGELFFGEGSRLTVL.

This chain connects TRBV18 to TRBJ1-5, with 8 bases aligning to TRBD1. V shed 3 bases, J shed 5 bases, and the junction held 3 bases outside the gene matches. The CDR3 has 14 amino acids. In germline, CDR1 is KGHSH, CDR2 LQKENI. CDR3 loop: CASSPTGADQPQHF. The CDR3, as DNA: TGTGCCAGCTCACCGACAGGGGCGGATCAGCCCCAGCATTTT. Full variable domain (remainder filled in from reference TRBV18 and TRBJ1-5): NAGVMQNPRHLVRRRGQEARLRCSPMKGHSHVYWYRQLPEEGLKFMVYLQKENIIDESGMPKERFSAEFPKEGPSILRIQQVVRGDSAAYFCASSPTGADQPQHFGDGTRLSIL.

The chain is built from TRBV5-1 and TRBJ1-2; D not certain. V lost 0 bases and J lost 10, with 13 bases in between. The CDR3 sequence is 13 residues long. Germline-derived CDR1 and CDR2 are SGHRS and YFSETQ. CDR3 nucleotide sequence: TGCGCCAGCAGCTTGGAGTCAGGCGAGTACTACACCTTC. It is translated as CASSLESGEYYTF.

This clone was detected a few times. The chain is built from TRBV19 and TRBJ2-2; D is perhaps TRBD1 (5 bases). CDR3 size: 15 residues. V dropped 8 bases and J dropped 2 bases, with 15 bases sitting between them. CDR1 and CDR2 (germline): LNHDA, SQIVND (reference sequence). The CDR3 DNA sequence: TGTGCCAGTGACTCACGCTGGGGCAACACCGGGGAGCTGTTTTTT. The encoded protein is CASDSRWGNTGELFF.

J is TRBJ2-1 and V is TRBV7-2; no clear D. There are 13 residues in the CDR3. Germline V gene lookup returns CDR1 SGHTA and CDR2 FQGNSA. The V and J ends lost 3 bases and 8 bases respectively, with 11 bases between them. The CDR3, as DNA: TGTGCCAGCAGCTTGAGTTCCCCCCATGAGCAGTTCTTC. Translated, it gives CASSLSSPHEQFF.

The V and J genes are TRBV30 and TRBJ2-6; 9 nucleotides align to TRBD1. The CDR3 runs 17 residues. Germline assignment: CDR1 GTSNPN and CDR2 SVGIG (reference sequence). The CDR3: CAIHRDRASRGANVLTF. The CDR3 region has the DNA TGTGCTATTCACCGGGACAGGGCCTCGAGAGGGGCCAACGTCCTGACTTTC.

The gene calls are TRBV9 and TRBJ2-2, with 10 bases fitting TRBD2. V dropped 4 bases and J dropped 6; count of bases not matched to a gene: 9. This CDR3 comprises 16 residues. Germline V lookup: CDR1 SGDLS, CDR2 YYNGEE. The DNA for the CDR3 is TGTGCCAGCAGCCCACGGACTAGCGGATCCTCCGGGGAGCTGTTTTTT. It encodes CASSPRTSGSSGELFF.

This clone has more than one count but fewer than ten. The J gene is TRBJ2-1, the V gene TRBV28; TRBD2 aligns across 11 bases. The CDR3 consists of 16 residues. From germline, CDR1 is MDHEN and CDR2 SYDVKM. Trimming at V came to 6 bases and at J to 9 bases, leaving 13 bases not matched to a gene. The CDR3 loop is CASSLPASGGSSEQFF. DNA of the CDR3: TGTGCCAGCAGCCTACCCGCTAGCGGGGGGTCCTCTGAGCAGTTCTTC.